A selection of T cell receptor beta chains follows, all from one sample in a study of OX40 agonist ivuxolimab in advanced cancers. Assay used: immunoSEQ multiplex PCR; TCRdb lists only in-frame clones, some missing. This repertoire shows some 45,000 clones, around 80% found once; its top ten account for around 5.1%. This material consisted of CD4+ or CD8+ T cells sorted from blood, taken in a trial of the OX40 agonist ivuxolimab. The source is an adult with an advanced solid tumor such as melanoma, head and neck, liver or kidney cancer. The CDR3 runs from the conserved cysteine through the conserved F or W. D genes are given only for firm matches. The size field is filled for only some rows; it gives once, few, many or a size class.

J: TRBJ2-5; D: NA; V: TRBV4-1; size: NA; CDR3: CASSQQGTGHQETQYF; DNA: TGCGCCAGCAGCCAACAGGGCACAGGCCACCAAGAGACCCAGTACTTC
J: TRBJ1-1; D: TRBD1; V: TRBV19; size: few; CDR3: CASSTMTGSTEAFF; DNA: TGTGCCAGTAGTACGATGACAGGGAGCACTGAAGCTTTCTTT
J: TRBJ2-3; D: NA; V: TRBV6-1; size: NA; CDR3: CASSDQVHTDTQYF; DNA: TGTGCCAGCAGTGACCAGGTCCACACAGATACGCAGTATTTT
J: TRBJ2-7; D: NA; V: TRBV6-5; size: NA; CDR3: CASSRGKGEQYF; DNA: TGTGCCAGCAGTCGGGGGAAGGGGGAGCAGTACTTC
J: TRBJ1-2; D: TRBD1; V: TRBV5-1; size: NA; CDR3: CASSLGPEAGQGGYTF; DNA: TGCGCCAGCAGCTTGGGACCCGAGGCGGGACAGGGCGGCTACACCTTC
J: TRBJ1-2; D: NA; V: TRBV9; size: NA; CDR3: CASSPRQGKGYTF; DNA: TGTGCCAGCAGCCCCCGCCAGGGGAAAGGCTACACCTTC
J: TRBJ2-7; D: NA; V: TRBV13; size: NA; CDR3: CASSSRDHLSYEQYF; DNA: TGTGCCAGCAGCTCCCGGGACCACCTCTCCTACGAGCAGTACTTC
J: TRBJ2-7; D: NA; V: TRBV14; size: NA; CDR3: CASSQDERREQYF; DNA: TGTGCCAGCAGCCAAGATGAACGGCGGGAGCAGTACTTC
J: TRBJ1-3; D: NA; V: TRBV28; size: NA; CDR3: CASSFAPAQTHSGNTIYF; DNA: TGTGCCAGCAGTTTTGCCCCGGCGCAGACTCACTCTGGAAACACCATATATTTT
J: TRBJ2-2; D: NA; V: TRBV19; size: NA; CDR3: CASNRLNTGELFF; DNA: TGTGCCAGTAATCGACTCAACACCGGGGAGCTGTTTTTT
J: TRBJ1-4; D: TRBD1; V: TRBV4-1; size: few; CDR3: CASSQARRQGLGEKLFF; DNA: TGCGCCAGCAGCCAAGCCCGGAGACAGGGATTAGGGGAAAAACTGTTTTTT
J: TRBJ1-3; D: NA; V: TRBV15; size: NA; CDR3: CATSSTGNTIYF; DNA: TGTGCCACCAGCAGCACTGGAAACACCATATATTTT
J: TRBJ1-5; D: NA; V: TRBV19; size: NA; CDR3: CASSSGTKNQPQHF; DNA: TGTGCCAGTAGTAGCGGGACAAAGAATCAGCCCCAGCATTTT
J: TRBJ1-5; D: NA; V: TRBV27; size: NA; CDR3: CASSFGGNNQPQHF; DNA: TGTGCCAGCAGTTTTGGGGGAAACAATCAGCCCCAGCATTTT
J: TRBJ2-1; D: TRBD2; V: TRBV18; size: few; CDR3: CASSPPGGGGAHEQFF; DNA: TGTGCCAGCTCACCGCCTGGAGGCGGGGGGGCCCATGAGCAGTTCTTC
J: TRBJ1-2; D: NA; V: TRBV5-6; size: few; CDR3: CASSRWTNYGYTF; DNA: TGTGCCAGCAGCCGCTGGACCAACTATGGCTACACCTTC
J: TRBJ1-3; D: NA; V: TRBV7-9; size: NA; CDR3: CASSLTASGNTIYF; DNA: TGTGCCAGCAGCTTAACTGCCTCTGGAAACACCATATATTTT
J: TRBJ2-1; D: NA; V: TRBV6-5; size: NA; CDR3: CASSNSRVSGDEQFF; DNA: TGTGCCAGCAGTAATAGTAGGGTTAGTGGCGATGAGCAGTTCTTC
J: TRBJ2-1; D: TRBD1; V: TRBV7-6; size: NA; CDR3: CASSDRVPRDEQFF; DNA: TGTGCCAGCAGCGACAGGGTGCCGAGGGATGAGCAGTTCTTC
J: TRBJ2-6; D: NA; V: TRBV5-1; size: few; CDR3: CASSLATGANVLTF; DNA: TGCGCCAGCAGCTTGGCCACCGGGGCCAACGTCCTGACTTTC
J: TRBJ1-1; D: NA; V: TRBV18; size: NA; CDR3: CASSPQGDLGGAFF; DNA: TGTGCCAGCTCACCTCAGGGCGATCTCGGAGGAGCTTTCTTT
J: TRBJ1-5; D: NA; V: TRBV11-1; size: NA; CDR3: CASSPGRNQPQHF; DNA: TGTGCCAGCAGCCCGGGACGAAATCAGCCCCAGCATTTT
J: TRBJ1-4; D: NA; V: TRBV9; size: NA; CDR3: CASSVDSEGGWNEKLFF; DNA: TGTGCCAGCAGCGTCGATTCTGAAGGAGGTTGGAATGAAAAACTGTTTTTT
J: TRBJ2-5; D: TRBD2; V: TRBV7-9; size: NA; CDR3: CASNPGLADQETQYF; DNA: TGTGCCAGCAACCCGGGACTAGCGGACCAAGAGACCCAGTACTTC
J: TRBJ2-5; D: NA; V: TRBV5-1; size: NA; CDR3: CASMGKQETQYF; DNA: TGCGCCAGCATGGGAAAGCAAGAGACCCAGTACTTC
J: TRBJ2-7; D: TRBD1; V: TRBV15; size: NA; CDR3: CATSTGQVLRSSYEQYF; DNA: TGTGCCACCAGCACCGGACAGGTCCTAAGGAGCTCCTACGAGCAGTACTTC
J: TRBJ1-2; D: NA; V: TRBV5-1; size: NA; CDR3: CASNLRQGATYGYTF; DNA: TGCGCCAGCAACTTGCGACAAGGAGCAACCTATGGCTACACCTTC
J: TRBJ1-2; D: NA; V: TRBV30; size: NA; CDR3: CAWSPQRGNYGYTF; DNA: TGTGCCTGGAGTCCCCAAAGGGGGAACTATGGCTACACCTTC
J: TRBJ2-2; D: NA; V: TRBV7-3; size: NA; CDR3: CASSFSQTGELFF; DNA: TGTGCCAGCAGCTTCTCCCAAACCGGGGAGCTGTTTTTT
J: TRBJ2-7; D: NA; V: TRBV28; size: NA; CDR3: CASSNRYLYYEQYF; DNA: TGTGCCAGCAGTAATAGGTACTTATACTACGAGCAGTACTTC
J: TRBJ1-5; D: TRBD1; V: TRBV19; size: NA; CDR3: CASSVDRGRQPQHF; DNA: TGTGCCAGTAGTGTCGACAGGGGGCGTCAGCCCCAGCATTTT
J: TRBJ1-2; D: TRBD1; V: TRBV9; size: NA; CDR3: CASSVGGTGVGYTF; DNA: TGTGCCAGCAGCGTAGGTGGGACAGGGGTAGGCTACACCTTC
J: TRBJ2-2; D: NA; V: TRBV5-1; size: NA; CDR3: CASSLAGQMNTGELFF; DNA: TGCGCCAGCAGCTTGGCGGGACAAATGAACACCGGGGAGCTGTTTTTT
J: TRBJ2-3; D: TRBD2; V: TRBV11-1; size: NA; CDR3: CASSFRPSGFTDTQYF; DNA: TGTGCCAGCAGCTTTAGGCCTAGCGGGTTCACAGATACGCAGTATTTT
J: TRBJ2-1; D: TRBD2; V: TRBV5-1; size: NA; CDR3: CASSLSLGLAGGVEQFF; DNA: TGCGCCAGCAGCTTGAGCTTAGGGTTAGCGGGAGGTGTGGAGCAGTTCTTC
J: TRBJ1-2; D: NA; V: TRBV28; size: few; CDR3: CASNSDYGYTF; DNA: TGTGCCAGCAACTCTGACTATGGCTACACCTTC
J: TRBJ1-2; D: TRBD1; V: TRBV18; size: medium-sized; CDR3: CASSPGQEIYGYTF; DNA: TGTGCCAGCTCACCAGGACAGGAAATCTATGGCTACACCTTC
J: TRBJ2-7; D: NA; V: TRBV6-1; size: NA; CDR3: CASSRRSARSEQYF; DNA: TGTGCCAGCAGCAGGAGGTCCGCCCGTTCCGAGCAGTACTTC
J: TRBJ1-5; D: TRBD1; V: TRBV19; size: few; CDR3: CASRGQLNQPQHF; DNA: TGTGCCAGTAGGGGACAGCTTAATCAGCCCCAGCATTTT
J: TRBJ1-2; D: NA; V: TRBV5-6; size: NA; CDR3: CASTSGGLKYF; DNA: TGTGCCAGCACCTCGGGGGGGTTGAAGTACTTC
J: TRBJ2-1; D: NA; V: TRBV21-1; size: NA; CDR3: CASVRGREATDEQFF; DNA: TGTGCCAGCGTCAGGGGGCGGGAGGCAACAGATGAGCAGTTCTTC
J: TRBJ2-1; D: TRBD2; V: TRBV19; size: NA; CDR3: CASREGRASGSNEQFF; DNA: TGTGCCAGTAGGGAGGGGCGGGCTAGCGGGAGTAATGAGCAGTTCTTC
J: TRBJ1-2; D: TRBD1; V: TRBV10-3; size: NA; CDR3: CAISELGQYYGYTF; DNA: TGTGCCATCAGTGAGTTGGGACAGTACTATGGCTACACCTTC
J: TRBJ2-7; D: NA; V: TRBV2; size: NA; CDR3: CASSDVGSIEQYF; DNA: TGTGCCAGCAGTGACGTCGGGAGTATCGAGCAGTACTTC
J: TRBJ2-4; D: TRBD1; V: TRBV28; size: NA; CDR3: CASSTTGTKNIQYF; DNA: TGTGCCAGCAGCACGACAGGGACAAAAAACATTCAGTACTTC
J: TRBJ2-2; D: NA; V: TRBV7-9; size: NA; CDR3: CASSLAMGTTGELFF; DNA: TGTGCCAGCAGCTTAGCGATGGGGACCACCGGGGAGCTGTTTTTT
J: TRBJ1-1; D: TRBD1; V: TRBV27; size: NA; CDR3: CASSYYRGGKTEAFF; DNA: TGTGCCAGCAGTTACTACAGGGGGGGAAAAACTGAAGCTTTCTTT
J: TRBJ1-4; D: NA; V: TRBV4-2; size: few; CDR3: CASSQDPPGSYEKLFF; DNA: TGTGCCAGCAGCCAAGATCCTCCAGGGTCGTATGAAAAACTGTTTTTT
J: TRBJ2-2; D: NA; V: TRBV5-1; size: NA; CDR3: CASSPAGGRNTGELFF; DNA: TGCGCCAGCAGCCCAGCAGGAGGGAGGAACACCGGGGAGCTGTTTTTT
J: TRBJ2-2; D: NA; V: TRBV6-1; size: NA; CDR3: CASSEALRGGANTGELFF; DNA: TGTGCCAGCAGTGAAGCGCTTCGAGGTGGGGCGAACACCGGGGAGCTGTTTTTT